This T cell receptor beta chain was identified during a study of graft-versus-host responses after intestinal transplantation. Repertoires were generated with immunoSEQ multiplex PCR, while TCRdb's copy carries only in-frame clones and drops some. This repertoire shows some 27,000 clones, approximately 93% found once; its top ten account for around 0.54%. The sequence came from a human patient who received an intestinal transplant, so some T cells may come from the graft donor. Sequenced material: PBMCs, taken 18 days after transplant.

CDR3 sequence (DNA): TGTGCCAGCAGTGCAGCTATTAACTATGGCTACACCTTC. It specifies CASSAAINYGYTF. V and J are TRBV6-1 and TRBJ1-2; D gene unclear. The CDR3 sequence is 13 residues long. V was pared by 4 bases and J by 1 base, with 7 bases between. Germline V gene sequence: CDR1 MNHNS, CDR2 SASEGT.